A single T cell receptor beta chain is shown here with its context. Its antigen is currently unknown. The sample belongs to a study of OX40 agonist ivuxolimab in advanced cancers. Study-wide findings and caveats: The mean number of expanded clones was higher in CD8+ T cells than in CD4+.

Measured with immunoSEQ multiplex PCR; TCRdb has only the in-frame clones, and not every one. The profile shows roughly 63,000 clones, under 85% of them singletons. In germline, CDR1 is LNHDA, CDR2 SQIVND (reference sequence). The CDR3 runs to 19 residues. The V and J ends lost 5 bases and 4 bases respectively, with 27 bases between them. The J gene is TRBJ1-5, the V gene TRBV19; TRBD1 might be the D (5 bases). The receptor was isolated from an adult with an advanced solid tumor such as melanoma, head and neck, liver or kidney cancer. The sequencing used CD4+ or CD8+ T cells sorted from blood, collected in a trial of the OX40 agonist ivuxolimab. The CDR3 reads CASSPRVQIQEPSNQPQHF. In DNA, the CDR3 is TGTGCCAGTAGTCCCCGAGTACAAATACAGGAGCCGTCTAATCAGCCCCAGCATTTT.